Listed below are T cell receptor beta chains from one sample, sequenced in a study of technical replicates of blood from several donors. Data came from immunoSEQ multiplex PCR; TCRdb stores just in-frame clones and leaves some out. The sample includes about 74,000 clones, about 91% seen only once; the top ten take under 0.5%. Sequenced input: T cells isolated from PBMCs. The receptors shown here come from a human donor in good health. Each CDR3 is given with its conserved first and last residue. The D gene is left open where the match is weak. Clone size appears in some rows only: once, few, many, or a class for an expanded clone.

D,size,V,J,DNA,CDR3
TRBD1,-,TRBV7-2,TRBJ2-5,TGTGCCAGCAGCTTCCACAGGGGGCTAAAGACCCAGTACTTC,CASSFHRGLKTQYF
-,-,TRBV4-3,TRBJ1-5,TGCGCCAGCAGCCAAGATCGGAGCAATCAGCCCCAGCATTTT,CASSQDRSNQPQHF
-,few,TRBV7-9,TRBJ1-2,TGTGCCAGCAGCCCATCGGTAGGCTACACCTTC,CASSPSVGYTF
-,-,TRBV19,TRBJ2-1,TGTGCCAGTAGTGGGCCTGAGACGTTGAACAATGAGCAGTTCTTC,CASSGPETLNNEQFF
TRBD1,-,TRBV28,TRBJ2-7,TGTGCCAGCAGCTACGGACAGGTTGCCTACGAGCAGTACTTC,CASSYGQVAYEQYF
-,once,TRBV19,TRBJ1-1,TGTGCCAGTAGCCGACGCCCGGAGGTCACTGAAGCTTTCTTT,CASSRRPEVTEAFF
TRBD1,-,TRBV30,TRBJ2-1,TGTGCCTGGCTGTCTACAGGGGGGCCCTACAATGAGCAGTTCTTC,CAWLSTGGPYNEQFF
-,-,TRBV9,TRBJ2-1,TGTGCCAGCAGCCTCCTTACGGACAATGAGCAGTTCTTC,CASSLLTDNEQFF
-,-,TRBV27,TRBJ1-5,TGTGCCAGCAGTTTCGGGGGAATTAAGGAGCCCCAGCATTTT,CASSFGGIKEPQHF
-,-,TRBV28,TRBJ2-1,TGTGCCAGCAGTCCTGTGTACACAGGTAGCTCCTACAATGAGCAGTTCTTC,CASSPVYTGSSYNEQFF
TRBD2,few,TRBV9,TRBJ2-5,TGTGCCAGCAGCGCTCCAGCGGGAGGGCCTCAAGAGACCCAGTACTTC,CASSAPAGGPQETQYF
TRBD2,-,TRBV28,TRBJ2-3,TGTGCCAGCAGTGATGGACTAGCGGGAGGGAATTTAGATACGCAGTATTTT,CASSDGLAGGNLDTQYF
-,-,TRBV2,TRBJ1-5,TGTGCCAGCAAAAGGGACTTTGATAGCAATCAGCCCCAGCATTTT,CASKRDFDSNQPQHF
-,-,TRBV27,TRBJ1-2,TGTGCCAGCAGTTTATTTATACCGCTGGGGCCCAGGACGTCCCATGGCTACACCTTC,CASSLFIPLGPRTSHGYTF
TRBD2,-,TRBV11-2,TRBJ2-7,TGTGCCAGCAGCTTAGAGGTAGCGGGAGCACGGGACGAGCAGTACTTC,CASSLEVAGARDEQYF
TRBD2,-,TRBV20-1,TRBJ2-1,TGCAGTGCTTGGGACTACCCTGAGCAGTTCTTC,CSAWDYPEQFF
TRBD2,-,TRBV9,TRBJ2-5,TGTGCCAGCAGCGTAGAGGAGCGGGAGATTTCGGAGACCCAGTACTTC,CASSVEEREISETQYF
TRBD2,few,TRBV9,TRBJ2-7,TGTGCCAGCAGTGCCGGGACTAGCGGTGACGAGCAGTACTTC,CASSAGTSGDEQYF
TRBD1,-,TRBV27,TRBJ2-7,TGTGCCAGCAGTTCGGGACAGGGTATAGAGTACGAGCAGTACTTC,CASSSGQGIEYEQYF
TRBD1,once,TRBV5-1,TRBJ2-7,TGCGCCAGCAGCTGGGGACAGGCTGACTACGAGCAGTACTTC,CASSWGQADYEQYF
TRBD2,-,TRBV2,TRBJ2-1,TGTGCCATAGTAGCGGGAGAAACCTACAATGAGCAGTTCTTC,CAIVAGETYNEQFF
-,-,TRBV4-2,TRBJ2-3,TGTGCCAGCAGCCAAGAAGAGCGGAGCACAGATACGCAGTATTTT,CASSQEERSTDTQYF
TRBD2,-,TRBV10-1,TRBJ2-2,TGCGCCAGCAGTGCAGGCGGGAGCTTTACCGGGGAGCTGTTTTTT,CASSAGGSFTGELFF
-,few,TRBV9,TRBJ1-1,TGTGCCAGCAGCCAGGGAGGGGTAGGTTTCAACACTGAAGCTTTCTTT,CASSQGGVGFNTEAFF
TRBD2,-,TRBV9,TRBJ2-3,TGTGCCAGCAGCCCCCGATTAGCGGGGAAGATCACAGATACGCAGTATTTT,CASSPRLAGKITDTQYF
TRBD1,-,TRBV6-1,TRBJ1-4,TGTGCCAGCAGTGCCTCCGGGACAGGGAATGAAAAACTGTTTTTT,CASSASGTGNEKLFF
TRBD2,-,TRBV6-1,TRBJ2-1,TGTGCCAGCCCCGGGACTAGCTACAATGAGCAGTTCTTC,CASPGTSYNEQFF
-,few,TRBV5-4,TRBJ1-2,TGTGCCAGCAGCCCAGAACAGGGATACTATGGCTACACCTTC,CASSPEQGYYGYTF
-,many,TRBV18,TRBJ2-7,TGTGCCAGCTCACCACAAGGAGGTGGTACCTACGAGCAGTACTTC,CASSPQGGGTYEQYF
TRBD2,-,TRBV7-2,TRBJ2-7,TGTGCCAGCAGCTTTACTAGCGGGAGCCCAGGCGAGCAGTACTTC,CASSFTSGSPGEQYF
TRBD1,-,TRBV19,TRBJ2-2,TGTGCCACCCGTGTGGCAAGTTCACAGGGGAGAACCGGGGAGCTGTTTTTT,CATRVASSQGRTGELFF
TRBD1,-,TRBV5-6,TRBJ2-1,TGTGCCAGCAGCTATGACAGGGGGTCCTACAATGAGCAGTTCTTC,CASSYDRGSYNEQFF
-,-,TRBV9,TRBJ2-5,TGTGCCAGCAGCCCCCGGGGACAAGAGACCCAGTACTTC,CASSPRGQETQYF
-,-,TRBV7-8,TRBJ2-7,TGTGCCAGCAGCTTCTACAAGAGGGTATCCTACGAGCAGTACTTC,CASSFYKRVSYEQYF
-,-,TRBV30,TRBJ1-1,TGTGCCTGGAGTGTACCGGGGTTTGCTGAAGCTTTCTTT,CAWSVPGFAEAFF
-,-,TRBV6-5,TRBJ1-5,TGTGCCAGCAGTTATAGACAGGGCAATCAGCCCCAGCATTTT,CASSYRQGNQPQHF
-,-,TRBV4-1,TRBJ1-1,TGCGCCAGCAGCCAGTCCCCACGACAGAACACTGAAGCTTTCTTT,CASSQSPRQNTEAFF
-,-,TRBV19,TRBJ1-1,TGTGCCAGTAGGTCGGGGAGGGGAGTCATGAACACTGAAGCTTTCTTT,CASRSGRGVMNTEAFF
-,-,TRBV7-2,TRBJ2-7,TGTGCCAGCAGCCAGAACCCCAATTACGAGCAGTACTTC,CASSQNPNYEQYF
-,-,TRBV2,TRBJ2-7,TGTGCCAGCAATAAGGATGAGGTTTCCTACGAGCAGTACTTC,CASNKDEVSYEQYF
-,-,TRBV9,TRBJ1-3,TGTGCCAGCAGCGTAGGAGGGACTGGAAACACCATATATTTT,CASSVGGTGNTIYF
-,-,TRBV20-1,TRBJ2-7,TGCAGTGCTCTCCGACACCCCGAGCAGTACTTC,CSALRHPEQYF
-,-,TRBV2,TRBJ1-2,TGTGCCAGCAGGGAGGGAGTCTTCGGGCTATATGGCTACACCTTC,CASREGVFGLYGYTF